This T cell receptor (beta chain) was captured in a study of beta chain features in type 1 diabetes. General study points: The naive, central memory and Treg TCRB repertoires looked more alike in patients than they did in healthy donors. Diminished insertions and augmented deletions at VDJ junctions characterized type 1 diabetes patients. Moderate but significant shortening of TCRB CDR3s was recorded in all four CD4+ subsets from Type 1 diabetes patients.

Sequencing targeted expressed TCRB transcripts, as all isolated RNA had been reverse transcribed. Generated by immunoSEQ multiplex PCR, the TCRdb table keeps only in-frame clones and is missing some. The sample lists fewer than 150,000 clones, less than 9% occurring once. The CDR3 is made up of 11 amino acids. V lost 6 bases and J lost 6, with 11 bases in between. The germline gives CDR1 DFQATT, CDR2 SNEGSKA (reference sequence). This clone was found a few times. Its antigen remains unidentified. The sample taken for sequencing was central memory CD4+ T cells from blood. The chain couples TRBV20-1 to TRBJ1-2; D possibly corresponds to TRBD1 (5 bases). The sequence was collected from a woman in her 30s in good health. The CDR3 protein is CSARRDDGYTF. DNA of the CDR3: TGCAGTGCCAGGCGGGACGATGGCTACACCTTC.